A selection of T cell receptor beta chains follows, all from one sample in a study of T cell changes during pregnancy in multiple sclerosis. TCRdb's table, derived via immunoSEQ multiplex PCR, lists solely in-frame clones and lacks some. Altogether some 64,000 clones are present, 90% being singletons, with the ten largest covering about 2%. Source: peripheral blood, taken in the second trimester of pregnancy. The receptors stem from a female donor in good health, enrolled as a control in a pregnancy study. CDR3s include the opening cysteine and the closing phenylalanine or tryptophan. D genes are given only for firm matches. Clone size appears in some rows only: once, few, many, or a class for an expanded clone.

CDR3aa: CASSENIAGYNEQFF
CDR3nt: TGTGCCAGCAGTGAAAATATAGCGGGTTACAATGAGCAGTTCTTC
len: 15
j_gene: TRBJ2-1
v_gene: TRBV6-1
d_gene: TRBD2
abundance: .

CDR3aa: CASSPTTGEVETQYF
CDR3nt: TGTGCCAGCAGCCCTACGACAGGGGAGGTAGAGACCCAGTACTTC
len: 15
j_gene: TRBJ2-5
v_gene: TRBV7-6
d_gene: TRBD1
abundance: .

CDR3aa: CASSLGTRESKNIQYF
CDR3nt: TGTGCCAGCAGCTTAGGAACCAGGGAATCCAAAAACATTCAGTACTTC
len: 16
j_gene: TRBJ2-4
v_gene: TRBV7-9
d_gene: .
abundance: .

CDR3aa: CASSEIAPPRDSNQPQHF
CDR3nt: TGTGCCAGCAGTGAAATTGCACCCCCTCGGGATAGCAATCAGCCCCAGCATTTT
len: 18
j_gene: TRBJ1-5
v_gene: TRBV6-1
d_gene: .
abundance: .

CDR3aa: CASRTGNDYGYTF
CDR3nt: TGTGCCAGCAGAACCGGGAACGACTATGGCTACACCTTC
len: 13
j_gene: TRBJ1-2
v_gene: TRBV6-5
d_gene: .
abundance: .

CDR3aa: CASSPRRDSEAFF
CDR3nt: TGTGCCAGCTCACCACGGAGGGACAGTGAAGCTTTCTTT
len: 13
j_gene: TRBJ1-1
v_gene: TRBV18
d_gene: TRBD1
abundance: .

CDR3aa: CASSLDFSSYEQYF
CDR3nt: TGTGCCAGCAGTTTGGACTTCAGCTCCTACGAGCAGTACTTC
len: 14
j_gene: TRBJ2-7
v_gene: TRBV2
d_gene: .
abundance: .

CDR3aa: CAISVQGDTEAFF
CDR3nt: TGTGCCATCAGTGTTCAGGGGGACACTGAAGCTTTCTTT
len: 13
j_gene: TRBJ1-1
v_gene: TRBV10-3
d_gene: TRBD1
abundance: .

CDR3aa: CSVDGQTGEQFF
CDR3nt: TGCAGCGTTGATGGTCAGACTGGTGAGCAGTTCTTC
len: 12
j_gene: TRBJ2-1
v_gene: TRBV29-1
d_gene: .
abundance: .

CDR3aa: CASSYSMNRGPVTIYF
CDR3nt: TGTGCCAGCAGTTACTCGATGAACAGGGGGCCTGTCACCATATATTTT
len: 16
j_gene: TRBJ1-3
v_gene: TRBV6-5
d_gene: TRBD1
abundance: .

CDR3aa: CASSPLGSNQPQHF
CDR3nt: TGTGCCAGCAGCCCCCTAGGTAGCAATCAGCCCCAGCATTTT
len: 14
j_gene: TRBJ1-5
v_gene: TRBV7-9
d_gene: .
abundance: .

CDR3aa: CASGVAGGLFPYEQYF
CDR3nt: TGTGCCAGCGGCGTAGCAGGGGGCCTCTTTCCCTACGAGCAGTACTTC
len: 16
j_gene: TRBJ2-7
v_gene: TRBV19
d_gene: TRBD1
abundance: .

CDR3aa: CASSKETGTVNTEAFF
CDR3nt: TGTGCCAGCAGCAAAGAAACCGGGACAGTGAACACTGAAGCTTTCTTT
len: 16
j_gene: TRBJ1-1
v_gene: TRBV4-2
d_gene: TRBD1
abundance: few

CDR3aa: CASSPGQGAEKLFF
CDR3nt: TGTGCCAGCAGCCCGGGACAGGGGGCTGAAAAACTGTTTTTT
len: 14
j_gene: TRBJ1-4
v_gene: TRBV6-1
d_gene: TRBD1
abundance: .

CDR3aa: CASSLSQGRTEAFF
CDR3nt: TGTGCCAGCAGTTTATCGCAGGGTCGCACTGAAGCTTTCTTT
len: 14
j_gene: TRBJ1-1
v_gene: TRBV27
d_gene: .
abundance: .

CDR3aa: CASSVNEQPYEQYF
CDR3nt: TGTGCCAGCAGCGTAAACGAACAGCCCTACGAGCAGTACTTC
len: 14
j_gene: TRBJ2-7
v_gene: TRBV9
d_gene: .
abundance: .